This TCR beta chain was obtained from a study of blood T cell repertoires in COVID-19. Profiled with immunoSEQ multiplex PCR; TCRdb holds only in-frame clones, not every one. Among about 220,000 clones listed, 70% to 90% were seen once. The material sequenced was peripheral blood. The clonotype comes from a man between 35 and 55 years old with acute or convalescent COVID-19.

In DNA form, the CDR3 reads TGTGCCAGCAGCCACCCCGGCCCCGGGACAGGGATTCGCGAGCAGTACTTC. As protein: CASSHPGPGTGIREQYF. The chain is built from TRBV11-2 and TRBJ2-7; 9 nucleotides align to TRBD1. CDR3 length: 17 amino acids. Germline lookup yields CDR1 SGHAT and CDR2 FQNNGV. V lost 5 bases to trimming and J lost 6 bases; unmatched junction nucleotides: 17.